A selection of T cell receptor beta chains follows, all from one sample in a study of shared clonotypes between healthy human individuals. TCRdb's copy holds only in-frame clones and misses some; the assay was immunoSEQ multiplex PCR. The sample carries just over 2,000,000 clones, roughly 95% recorded once. The specimen was naive CD4+ T cells sorted from blood. Every receptor here comes from a young man in good health. CDR3s include the opening cysteine and the closing phenylalanine or tryptophan. D genes are given only for firm matches.

j_gene: TRBJ1-4
d_gene: TRBD1
v_gene: TRBV6-1
CDR3aa: CASSGAGTAPNEKLFF

j_gene: TRBJ2-5
d_gene: NA
v_gene: TRBV5-6
CDR3aa: CASSRGGETQYF

j_gene: TRBJ1-2
d_gene: TRBD1
v_gene: TRBV7-7
CDR3aa: CASSPWTGDGYTF

j_gene: TRBJ2-5
d_gene: NA
v_gene: TRBV11-2
CDR3aa: CASSRAFQETQYF

j_gene: TRBJ2-1
d_gene: TRBD2
v_gene: TRBV6-5
CDR3aa: CASSLGLAGPQFF

j_gene: TRBJ1-3
d_gene: NA
v_gene: TRBV6-1
CDR3aa: CASRREGVSGNTIYF

j_gene: TRBJ1-2
d_gene: NA
v_gene: TRBV28
CDR3aa: CASSLWEGSYGYTF

j_gene: TRBJ2-2
d_gene: TRBD2
v_gene: TRBV7-2
CDR3aa: CASSLILAGVGGELFF

j_gene: TRBJ2-3
d_gene: NA
v_gene: TRBV10-3
CDR3aa: CAIGSGSTDTQYF

j_gene: TRBJ2-5
d_gene: NA
v_gene: TRBV7-7
CDR3aa: CASSLGGRGGRETQYF

j_gene: TRBJ2-7
d_gene: NA
v_gene: TRBV6-1
CDR3aa: CASSEVGGQWEQYF

j_gene: TRBJ1-1
d_gene: NA
v_gene: TRBV28
CDR3aa: CASSTGTANTEAFF

j_gene: TRBJ1-1
d_gene: NA
v_gene: TRBV6-1
CDR3aa: CASSERQVKNTEAFF

j_gene: TRBJ1-2
d_gene: NA
v_gene: TRBV5-6
CDR3aa: CASSSSGQKGGYTF

j_gene: TRBJ1-2
d_gene: NA
v_gene: TRBV28
CDR3aa: CASSSGLNYGYTF

j_gene: TRBJ2-7
d_gene: TRBD1
v_gene: TRBV7-2
CDR3aa: CASSWDRVHEQYF

j_gene: TRBJ1-6
d_gene: TRBD1
v_gene: TRBV7-2
CDR3aa: CASSFVGTANSPLHF

j_gene: TRBJ2-7
d_gene: TRBD2
v_gene: TRBV19
CDR3aa: CASSLAGGYEQYF

j_gene: TRBJ2-2
d_gene: TRBD2
v_gene: TRBV5-4
CDR3aa: CASRRGLAGGQAGELFF

j_gene: TRBJ1-6
d_gene: NA
v_gene: TRBV5-1
CDR3aa: CASSSDQFNSPLHF

j_gene: TRBJ1-5
d_gene: TRBD1
v_gene: TRBV5-6
CDR3aa: CASSSQGAKGQPQHF

j_gene: TRBJ2-7
d_gene: NA
v_gene: TRBV7-8
CDR3aa: CASSLARGAYEQYF

j_gene: TRBJ1-4
d_gene: TRBD1
v_gene: TRBV10-3
CDR3aa: CAIRTDFHQGATNEKLFF

j_gene: TRBJ2-7
d_gene: TRBD1
v_gene: TRBV5-1
CDR3aa: CASSLVGQAPYEQYF

j_gene: TRBJ2-1
d_gene: TRBD2
v_gene: TRBV5-6
CDR3aa: CASKMMVAGGYEQFF

j_gene: TRBJ2-7
d_gene: NA
v_gene: TRBV7-3
CDR3aa: CASSLVPNYEQYF

j_gene: TRBJ2-5
d_gene: NA
v_gene: TRBV4-1
CDR3aa: CASSRKEGKFGGNQETQYF

j_gene: TRBJ1-2
d_gene: NA
v_gene: TRBV6-1
CDR3aa: CAIGSPQYVRLGYTF

j_gene: TRBJ2-7
d_gene: NA
v_gene: TRBV28
CDR3aa: CASSLRQPYEQYF

j_gene: TRBJ1-2
d_gene: TRBD1
v_gene: TRBV7-9
CDR3aa: CASSLQGDGYTF

j_gene: TRBJ1-5
d_gene: NA
v_gene: TRBV7-2
CDR3aa: CASSLTGPEPQHF